The present entry profiles one T cell receptor (beta chain) with its context. Its antigen is currently unknown. Sample time point: late sampling 161 to 241 days after vaccination in three convalescent patients. This sample was included in a study of vaccination and CD4 T cells after COVID-19. About the research overall: Six men and four women formed the convalescents, two being Hispanic. Samples were taken after vaccination, a median of roughly 65 days after dose two, with a range of 14 to 241. Post-COVID draws came a median approximately 100 days after diagnosis (range 35 to 161).

TCRdb re-called the PCR reads with MiXCR, one entry per CDR3 protein. This table holds some 40,000 distinct CDR3 sequences, about 34% found once. Germline V gene lookup returns CDR1 MGHDK and CDR2 SYGVNS. This CDR3 is built from 12 residues. Between the trimmed V and J ends, which lost 6 bases and 7 bases, there was a span of 12 bases. Study results and caveats: Median counts of SARS-CoV-2-reactive clonotypes increased from around 20 to 38; this difference was not significant.

The sequence derives from a human donor who had recovered from COVID-19. Sequencing used CD4+ T cells from blood, obtained about 7 months after SARS-CoV-2 vaccination. The chain joins TRBV25-1 to TRBJ1-2, with D perhaps TRBD1 (6 bases). The CDR3 DNA reads as TGTGCCAGCAGCTTGGGGGCGCGTGGCTACACCTTC. This sequence encodes CASSLGARGYTF.